The clone carrying this TCR beta chain was observed at least ten times. These data originate in a study of identical twins. From the 5' RACE reads, TCRdb called clonotypes with MiXCR, one entry per CDR3 protein. The sample yields 310,000 or so distinct CDR3 sequences, less than 9% seen once. Germline loops: CDR1 DFQATT, CDR2 SNEGSKA (reference sequence). This CDR3 has 15 amino acids. The J segment lost 5 bases and the V segment lost 0 bases, leaving 8 bases of the junction unmatched. This sample was also put to use in a study of yellow fever vaccine responses in identical twins.

The sequence was obtained from a woman aged 18-29 years in good health. The specimen sequenced was memory (CD45RO+) T cells sorted from blood. The chain has TRBV20-1 and TRBJ2-5, with 8 nucleotides matching TRBD1. The CDR3 DNA reads TGCAGTGCTAGAGATTCCGGACAGGGTTGGGAGACCCAGTACTTC. Amino acids: CSARDSGQGWETQYF.